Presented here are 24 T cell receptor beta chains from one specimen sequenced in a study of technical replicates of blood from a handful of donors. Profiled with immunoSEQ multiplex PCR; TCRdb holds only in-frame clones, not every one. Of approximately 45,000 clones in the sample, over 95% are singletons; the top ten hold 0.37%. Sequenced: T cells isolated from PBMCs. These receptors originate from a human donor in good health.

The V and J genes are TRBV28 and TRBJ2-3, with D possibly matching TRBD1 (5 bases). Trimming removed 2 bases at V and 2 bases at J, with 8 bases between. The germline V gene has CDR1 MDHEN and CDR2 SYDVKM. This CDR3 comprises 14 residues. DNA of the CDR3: TGTGCCAGCAGTTTAGACAGATCCACAGATACGCAGTATTTT. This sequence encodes CASSLDRSTDTQYF.

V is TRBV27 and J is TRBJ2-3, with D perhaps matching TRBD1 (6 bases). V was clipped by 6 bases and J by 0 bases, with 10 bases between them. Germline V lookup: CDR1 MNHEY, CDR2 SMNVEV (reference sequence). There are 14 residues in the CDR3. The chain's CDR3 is CASSQQGSTDTQYF. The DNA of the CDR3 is TGTGCCAGCAGCCAACAGGGCAGCACAGATACGCAGTATTTT.

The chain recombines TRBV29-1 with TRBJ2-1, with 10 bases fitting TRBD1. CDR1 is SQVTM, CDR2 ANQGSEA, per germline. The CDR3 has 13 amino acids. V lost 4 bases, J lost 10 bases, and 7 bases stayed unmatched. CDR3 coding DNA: TGCAGCGTTGGGGGGGACAGGGGTGGCGAGCAGTTCTTC. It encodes CSVGGDRGGEQFF.

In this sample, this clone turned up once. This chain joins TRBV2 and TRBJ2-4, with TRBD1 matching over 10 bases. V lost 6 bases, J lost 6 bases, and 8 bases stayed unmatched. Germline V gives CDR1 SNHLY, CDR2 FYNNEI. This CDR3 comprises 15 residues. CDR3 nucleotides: TGTGCCAGCAGGGCGGACAGGGGGTACGGAAACATTCAGTACTTC. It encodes CASRADRGYGNIQYF.

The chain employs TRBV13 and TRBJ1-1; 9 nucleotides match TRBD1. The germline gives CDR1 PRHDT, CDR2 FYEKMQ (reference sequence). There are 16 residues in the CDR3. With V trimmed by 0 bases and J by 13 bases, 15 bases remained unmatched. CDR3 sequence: CASSLGRAHSGQGDFF. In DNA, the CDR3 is TGTGCCAGCAGCTTAGGCCGGGCACATTCGGGACAGGGTGATTTCTTT.

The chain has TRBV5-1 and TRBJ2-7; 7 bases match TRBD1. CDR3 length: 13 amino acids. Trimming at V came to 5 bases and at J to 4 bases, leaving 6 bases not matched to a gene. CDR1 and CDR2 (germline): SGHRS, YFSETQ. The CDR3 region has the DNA TGCGCCAGCAGTCTGGGGACAGATTACGAGCAGTACTTC. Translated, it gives CASSLGTDYEQYF.

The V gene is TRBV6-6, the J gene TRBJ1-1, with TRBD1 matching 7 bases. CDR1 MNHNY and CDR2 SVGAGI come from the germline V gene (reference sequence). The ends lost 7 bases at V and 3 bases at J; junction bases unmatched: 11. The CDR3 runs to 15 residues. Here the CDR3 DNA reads TGTGCCAGCACCCAACCTTCAACAGGGGACACTGAAGCTTTCTTT. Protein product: CASTQPSTGDTEAFF.

The CDR3 sequence is CASSLGDREDTQYF. The CDR3 DNA is TGTGCCAGCAGTTTAGGCGACAGGGAAGATACGCAGTATTTT. V gene TRBV28 combines with J gene TRBJ2-3; 7 bases are a match to TRBD1. Unmatched junction bases numbered 4, after V lost 2 bases and J lost 5 bases. The CDR3 is made up of 14 amino acids. Germline loops: CDR1 MDHEN, CDR2 SYDVKM.

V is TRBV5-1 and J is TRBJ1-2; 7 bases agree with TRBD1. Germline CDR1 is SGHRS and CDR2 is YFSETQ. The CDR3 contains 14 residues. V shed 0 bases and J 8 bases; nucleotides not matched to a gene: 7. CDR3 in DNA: TGCGCCAGCAGCTTGGCCACAGGGGAGGTAGGCTACACCTTC. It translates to CASSLATGEVGYTF.

The CDR3 protein is CASSELGIVRVDGYTF. The DNA for the CDR3 is TGTGCCAGCAGTGAATTAGGGATAGTCAGGGTGGATGGCTACACCTTC. The J gene is TRBJ1-2, the V gene TRBV6-1, with a weak D call TRBD1 (5 bases). The CDR3 consists of 16 residues. V lost 2 bases and J lost 6, with 19 bases in between. Germline CDR1 reads MNHNS; CDR2 reads SASEGT.

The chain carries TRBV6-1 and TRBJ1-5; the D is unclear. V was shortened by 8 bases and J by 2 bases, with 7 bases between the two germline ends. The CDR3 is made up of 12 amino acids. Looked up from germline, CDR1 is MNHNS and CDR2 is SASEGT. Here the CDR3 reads CASSGGNQPQHF. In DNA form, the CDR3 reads TGTGCCAGCTCCGGGGGCAATCAGCCCCAGCATTTT.

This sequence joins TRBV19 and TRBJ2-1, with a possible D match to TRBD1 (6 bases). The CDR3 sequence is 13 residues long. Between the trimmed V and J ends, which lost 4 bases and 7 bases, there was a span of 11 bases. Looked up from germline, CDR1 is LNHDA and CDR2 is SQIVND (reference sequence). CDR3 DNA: TGTGCCAGTAGTAGCAGGGGTGAGAATGAGCAGTTCTTC. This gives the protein CASSSRGENEQFF.

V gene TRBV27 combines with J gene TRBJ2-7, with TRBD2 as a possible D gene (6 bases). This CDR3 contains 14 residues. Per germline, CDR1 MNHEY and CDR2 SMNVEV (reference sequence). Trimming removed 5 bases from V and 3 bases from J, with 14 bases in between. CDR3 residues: CASSPPGLNYEQYF. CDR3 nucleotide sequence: TGTGCCAGCAGTCCGCCGGGACTGAACTACGAGCAGTACTTC.

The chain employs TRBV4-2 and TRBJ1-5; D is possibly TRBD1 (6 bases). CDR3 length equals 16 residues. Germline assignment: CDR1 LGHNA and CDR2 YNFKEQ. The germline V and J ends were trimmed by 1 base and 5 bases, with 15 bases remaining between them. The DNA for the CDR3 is TGTGCCAGCAGCCAAGTCGCTTTACAGGGCCATCAGCCCCAGCATTTT. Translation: CASSQVALQGHQPQHF.

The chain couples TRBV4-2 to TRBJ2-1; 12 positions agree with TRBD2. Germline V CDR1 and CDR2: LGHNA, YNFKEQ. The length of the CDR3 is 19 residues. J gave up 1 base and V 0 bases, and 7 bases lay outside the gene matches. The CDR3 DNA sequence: TGTGCCAGCAGCCAAGATCCGCGACTAGCGGGAGAGTCCTACAATGAGCAGTTCTTC. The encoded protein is CASSQDPRLAGESYNEQFF.

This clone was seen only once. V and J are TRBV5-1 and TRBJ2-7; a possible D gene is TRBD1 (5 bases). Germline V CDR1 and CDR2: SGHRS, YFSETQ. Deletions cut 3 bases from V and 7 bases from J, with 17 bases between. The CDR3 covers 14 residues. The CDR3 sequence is CASSSRQSWEEQYF. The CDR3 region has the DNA TGCGCCAGCAGCTCGAGACAGTCGTGGGAAGAGCAGTACTTC.

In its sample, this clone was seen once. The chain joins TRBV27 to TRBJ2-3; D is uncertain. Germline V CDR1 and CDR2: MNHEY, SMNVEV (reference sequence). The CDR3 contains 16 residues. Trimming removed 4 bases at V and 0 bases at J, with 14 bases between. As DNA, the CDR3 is TGTGCCAGCAGTTCCTCCTCTAGAGGAAGCACAGATACGCAGTATTTT. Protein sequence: CASSSSSRGSTDTQYF.

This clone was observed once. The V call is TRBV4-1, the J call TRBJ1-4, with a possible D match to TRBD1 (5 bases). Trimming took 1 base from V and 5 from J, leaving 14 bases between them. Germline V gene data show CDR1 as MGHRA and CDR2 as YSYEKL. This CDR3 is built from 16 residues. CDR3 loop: CASSQVGSRVNEKLFF. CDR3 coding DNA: TGCGCCAGCAGCCAAGTGGGTTCCAGGGTCAATGAAAAACTGTTTTTT.

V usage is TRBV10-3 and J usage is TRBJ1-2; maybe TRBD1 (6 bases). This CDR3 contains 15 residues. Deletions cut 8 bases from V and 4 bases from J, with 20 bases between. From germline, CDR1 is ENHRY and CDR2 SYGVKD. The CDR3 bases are TGTGCCATCTTGAAGGGGGACAAAGCCGGCTATGGCTACACCTTC. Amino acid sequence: CAILKGDKAGYGYTF.

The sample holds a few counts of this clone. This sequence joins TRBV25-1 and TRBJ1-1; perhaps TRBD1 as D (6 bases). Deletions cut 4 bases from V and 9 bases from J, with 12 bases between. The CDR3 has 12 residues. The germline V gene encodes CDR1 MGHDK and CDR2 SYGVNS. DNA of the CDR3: TGTGCCAGCAGTGCTATCACAGGGAAAGCTTTCTTT. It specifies CASSAITGKAFF.

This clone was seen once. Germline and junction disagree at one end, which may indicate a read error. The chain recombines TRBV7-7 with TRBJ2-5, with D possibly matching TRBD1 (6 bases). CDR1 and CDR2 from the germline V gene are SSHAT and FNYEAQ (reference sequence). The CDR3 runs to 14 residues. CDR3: CASSLLGQGETQYF. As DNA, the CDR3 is TGTGCTAGCAGCTTGTTGGGCCAGGGGGAGACCCAGTACTTC.

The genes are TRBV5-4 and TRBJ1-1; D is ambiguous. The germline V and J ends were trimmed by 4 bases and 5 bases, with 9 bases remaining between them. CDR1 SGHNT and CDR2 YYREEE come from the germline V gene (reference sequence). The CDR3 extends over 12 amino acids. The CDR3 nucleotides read TGTGCCAGCAGCCCAGGTAATACTGAAGCTTTCTTT. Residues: CASSPGNTEAFF.

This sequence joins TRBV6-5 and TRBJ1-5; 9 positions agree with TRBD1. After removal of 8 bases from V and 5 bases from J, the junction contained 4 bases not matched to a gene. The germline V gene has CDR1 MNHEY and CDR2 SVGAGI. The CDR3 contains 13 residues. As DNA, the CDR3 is TGTGCCAGCCACAGGGGGCGCGATCAGCCCCAGCATTTT. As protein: CASHRGRDQPQHF.

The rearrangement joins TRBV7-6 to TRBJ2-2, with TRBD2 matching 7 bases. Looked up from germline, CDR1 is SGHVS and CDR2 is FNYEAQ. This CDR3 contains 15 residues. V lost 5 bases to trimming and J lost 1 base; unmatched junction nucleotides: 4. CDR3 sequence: CASSPLAMNTGELFF. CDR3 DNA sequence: TGTGCCAGCAGCCCACTAGCGATGAACACCGGGGAGCTGTTTTTT. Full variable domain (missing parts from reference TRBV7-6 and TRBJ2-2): GAGVSQSPRYKVTKRGQDVALRCDPISGHVSLYWYRQALGQGPEFLTYFNYEAQQDKSGLPNDRFSAERPEGSISTLTIQRTEQRDSAMYRCASSPLAMNTGELFFGEGSRLTVL.